The present T cell receptor beta chain was sequenced within a study of blood T cell repertoires in COVID-19. Overall study: Some COVID-19 samples were acute and others convalescent; all came from the United States, Italy and Spain.

Original handling: From reference gene primer amplification, estimates of nucleated cell counts were derived. Sequencing used immunoSEQ multiplex PCR; TCRdb keeps in-frame clones, though not all of them. The V and J calls and the clone size are those of that table, but D and trimming were determined from the DNA. The data hold some 460,000 clones, with 70% to 90% observed a single time. Germline V gene sequence: CDR1 SGHTA, CDR2 FQGNSA. The V and J ends lost 1 base and 3 bases respectively, with 12 bases between them. The CDR3 loop spans 15 amino acids. The chain is built from TRBV7-2 and TRBJ1-1, with D tentatively TRBD1 (6 bases). The specimen was PBMCs or T cells enriched from blood (not recorded which). This receptor was obtained from a woman younger than 35 with acute COVID-19. CDR3 amino acids: CASSLEGGRDTEAFF. CDR3 DNA: TGTGCCAGCAGCTTAGAAGGGGGAAGGGACACTGAAGCTTTCTTT.